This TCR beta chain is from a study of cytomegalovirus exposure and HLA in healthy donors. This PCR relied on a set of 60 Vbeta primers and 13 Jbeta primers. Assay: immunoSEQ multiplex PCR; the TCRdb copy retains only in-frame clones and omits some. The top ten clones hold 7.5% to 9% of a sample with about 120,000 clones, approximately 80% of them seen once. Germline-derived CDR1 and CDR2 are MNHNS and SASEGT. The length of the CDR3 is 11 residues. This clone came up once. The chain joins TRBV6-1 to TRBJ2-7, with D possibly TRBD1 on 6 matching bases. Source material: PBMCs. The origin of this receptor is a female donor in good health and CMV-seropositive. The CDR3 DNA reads TGTTCCGTGACAGGATCTAAAGAGCAGTACTTC. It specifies CSVTGSKEQYF.